This TCR beta chain was documented in a study of blood T cells in healthy people across ages. Primers used in a second PCR of about 6 to 12 cycles were a sample-barcoded 5' primer and a J-beta primer mix. One entry per CDR3 protein, called by TCRdb with MiXCR from the 5' RACE reads. Among 890,000 or so distinct CDR3 sequences listed, around two thirds were seen once. The extraction recovered at least 6 micrograms of total RNA per sample. CDR1 is LNHNV and CDR2 is YYDKDF in the germline V gene (reference sequence). This CDR3 spans 16 amino acids. Trimming removed 0 bases at V and 0 bases at J, with 9 bases between.

Sequencing was performed on blood. The source of this sequence is a man aged 25-45 years in good health. The V call is TRBV15, the J call TRBJ2-1; D gene unclear. CDR3 protein: CATSRDLTLSYNEQFF. The CDR3, as DNA: TGTGCCACCAGCAGAGATTTGACCCTCTCCTACAATGAGCAGTTCTTC.